Listed below are T cell receptor beta chains from one sample, sequenced in a study of blood T cell repertoires in COVID-19. Profiling relied on immunoSEQ multiplex PCR, and the TCRdb table lists in-frame clones only, not all of them. Among approximately 230,000 clones, 80% to 95% were seen once, and the ten largest hold about 1.9%. Sequencing was done on a sample of PBMCs or T cells enriched from blood (not recorded which). The receptors here all came from a woman aged 18-30 years who had recovered from COVID-19. The CDR3 runs from the conserved cysteine through the conserved F or W. Where a row states a size, it is once, few, many or the class of an expanded clone; other rows omit it.

v_gene: TRBV7-9
abundance: -
CDR3aa: CASSSQITRGATNEKLFF

v_gene: TRBV15
abundance: -
CDR3aa: CATSREHRGGGDTQYF

v_gene: TRBV18
abundance: once
CDR3aa: CASSRTSGGNQPQHF

v_gene: TRBV24-1
abundance: -
CDR3aa: CATSGSGTKNIQYF

v_gene: TRBV7-2
abundance: -
CDR3aa: CASSPYRYRQFF

v_gene: TRBV28
abundance: -
CDR3aa: CASHTTGDGSPLHF

v_gene: TRBV5-1
abundance: -
CDR3aa: CASSWDREIANYGYTF

v_gene: TRBV24-1
abundance: -
CDR3aa: CAISSGAGAYNEQFF

v_gene: TRBV3-1/TRBV3-2
abundance: few
CDR3aa: CASSPRLDTEAFF

v_gene: TRBV24-1
abundance: -
CDR3aa: CATRHSQAGTSPGELFF

v_gene: TRBV9
abundance: -
CDR3aa: CASSAGTGTEAFF

v_gene: TRBV7-2
abundance: -
CDR3aa: CASSLRTDNQPQHF

v_gene: TRBV5-6
abundance: -
CDR3aa: CASSYGDQPQHF

v_gene: TRBV5-4
abundance: -
CDR3aa: CASSVTGVEKLFF

v_gene: TRBV19
abundance: -
CDR3aa: CASNTDRAHQPQHF

v_gene: TRBV5-1
abundance: -
CDR3aa: CASSLGDRGYTDTQYF

v_gene: TRBV6-5
abundance: -
CDR3aa: CASSRGTYGYTF

v_gene: TRBV7-9
abundance: -
CDR3aa: CASSLFLNGERASGNTIYF

v_gene: TRBV9
abundance: -
CDR3aa: CASSVGGAGGQPQHF

v_gene: TRBV2
abundance: -
CDR3aa: CASSEAPGKTSPLHF

v_gene: TRBV7-2
abundance: -
CDR3aa: CASSSRRGQGVGYTF

v_gene: TRBV19
abundance: few
CDR3aa: CASSKRLAGSYEQYF

v_gene: TRBV2
abundance: -
CDR3aa: CAITGIATGGYQETQYF

v_gene: TRBV9
abundance: -
CDR3aa: CASSLGQGTTIGYTF

v_gene: TRBV6-5
abundance: -
CDR3aa: CASKGGGDGGSQFF

v_gene: TRBV3-1/TRBV3-2
abundance: -
CDR3aa: CASSQDGRGPQHF

v_gene: TRBV7-8
abundance: once
CDR3aa: CASSLVLAGVGYNEQFF

v_gene: TRBV27
abundance: -
CDR3aa: CASSLDRGSYNEQFF

v_gene: TRBV28
abundance: -
CDR3aa: CASRASGSNEQFF

v_gene: TRBV7-2
abundance: -
CDR3aa: CASSRGIGYGYTF

v_gene: TRBV18
abundance: few
CDR3aa: CASSPRGQADGYTF

v_gene: TRBV6-1
abundance: -
CDR3aa: CASSEQLFSGNTIYF

v_gene: TRBV2
abundance: -
CDR3aa: CASSEVTGTGGYTF

v_gene: TRBV24-1
abundance: -
CDR3aa: CATSEGRGRYGYTF

v_gene: TRBV28
abundance: -
CDR3aa: CASSPSTGEQEKLFF

v_gene: TRBV7-9
abundance: -
CDR3aa: CASSLGGGSRTGELFF

v_gene: TRBV7-9
abundance: -
CDR3aa: CASSSPRPGQGYEQYF

v_gene: TRBV7-3
abundance: -
CDR3aa: CASSSLGGRNTEAFF

v_gene: TRBV7-3
abundance: -
CDR3aa: CASSLAGGGADTQYF

v_gene: TRBV5-4
abundance: -
CDR3aa: CASSSSGRGYEQYF

v_gene: TRBV27
abundance: once
CDR3aa: CASSVGQAHTEAFF

v_gene: TRBV24-1
abundance: -
CDR3aa: CATSDSGTGVEKLFF

v_gene: TRBV7-3
abundance: -
CDR3aa: CASSFSERDTQYF

v_gene: TRBV25-1
abundance: -
CDR3aa: CASSVYRGSSYEQYF